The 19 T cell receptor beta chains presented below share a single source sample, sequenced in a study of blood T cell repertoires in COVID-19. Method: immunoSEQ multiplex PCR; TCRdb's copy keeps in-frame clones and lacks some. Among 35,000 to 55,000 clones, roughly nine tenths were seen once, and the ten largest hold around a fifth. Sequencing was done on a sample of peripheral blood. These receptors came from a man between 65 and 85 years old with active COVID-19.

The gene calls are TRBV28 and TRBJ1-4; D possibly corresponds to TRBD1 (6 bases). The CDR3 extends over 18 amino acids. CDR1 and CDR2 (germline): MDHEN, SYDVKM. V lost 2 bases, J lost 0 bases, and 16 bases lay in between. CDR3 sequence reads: CASSLPLLDSATNEKLFF. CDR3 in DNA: TGTGCCAGCAGTTTACCCCTTTTGGACAGCGCAACTAATGAAAAACTGTTTTTT.

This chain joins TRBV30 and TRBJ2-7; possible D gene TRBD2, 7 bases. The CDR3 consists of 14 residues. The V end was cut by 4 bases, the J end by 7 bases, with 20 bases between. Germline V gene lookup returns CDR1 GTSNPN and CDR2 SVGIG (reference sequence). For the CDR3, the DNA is TGTGCCTGGAACCCTGGGAGGGGGGGTGGAGAGCAGTACTTC. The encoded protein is CAWNPGRGGGEQYF.

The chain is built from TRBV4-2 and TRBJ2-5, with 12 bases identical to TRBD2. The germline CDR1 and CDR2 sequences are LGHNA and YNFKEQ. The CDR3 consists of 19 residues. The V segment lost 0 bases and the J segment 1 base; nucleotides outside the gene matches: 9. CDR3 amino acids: CASSQDQQLAGGVQETQYF. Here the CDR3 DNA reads TGTGCCAGCAGCCAAGATCAGCAACTAGCGGGGGGAGTCCAAGAGACCCAGTACTTC.

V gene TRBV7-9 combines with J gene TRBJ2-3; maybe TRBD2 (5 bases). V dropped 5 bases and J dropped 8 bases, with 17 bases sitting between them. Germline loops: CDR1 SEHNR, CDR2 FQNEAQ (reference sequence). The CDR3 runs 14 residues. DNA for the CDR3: TGTGCCAGCAGCGCCCCGGCGGAGGCACTTACGCAGTATTTT. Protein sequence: CASSAPAEALTQYF.

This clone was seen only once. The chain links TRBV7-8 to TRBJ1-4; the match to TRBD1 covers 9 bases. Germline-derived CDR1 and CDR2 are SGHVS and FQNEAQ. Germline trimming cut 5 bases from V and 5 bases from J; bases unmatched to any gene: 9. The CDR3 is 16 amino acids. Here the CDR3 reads CASSPGTGSRNEKLFF. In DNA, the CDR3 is TGTGCCAGCAGCCCTGGGACAGGGAGTAGGAATGAAAAACTGTTTTTT.

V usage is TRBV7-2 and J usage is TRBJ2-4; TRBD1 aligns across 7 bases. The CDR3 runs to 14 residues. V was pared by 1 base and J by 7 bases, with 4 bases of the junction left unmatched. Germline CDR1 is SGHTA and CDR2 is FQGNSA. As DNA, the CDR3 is TGTGCCAGCAGCTTAGGCGTCAGGGGGAACATTCAGTACTTC. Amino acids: CASSLGVRGNIQYF. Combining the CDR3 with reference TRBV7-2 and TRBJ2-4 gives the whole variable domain GAGVSQSPSNKVTEKGKDVELRCDPISGHTALYWYRQSLGQGLEFLIYFQGNSAPDKSGLPSDRFSAERTGGSVSTLTIQRTQQEDSAVYLCASSLGVRGNIQYFGAGTRLSVL.

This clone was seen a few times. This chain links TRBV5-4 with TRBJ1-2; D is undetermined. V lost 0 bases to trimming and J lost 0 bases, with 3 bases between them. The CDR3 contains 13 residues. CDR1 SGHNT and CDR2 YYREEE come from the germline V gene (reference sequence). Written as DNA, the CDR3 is TGTGCCAGCAGCTTGGTCGCTAACTATGGCTACACCTTC. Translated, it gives CASSLVANYGYTF.

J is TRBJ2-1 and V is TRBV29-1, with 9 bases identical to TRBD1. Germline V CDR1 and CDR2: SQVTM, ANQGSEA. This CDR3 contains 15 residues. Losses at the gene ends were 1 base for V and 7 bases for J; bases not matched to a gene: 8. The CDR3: CSVEAGGTGKNEQFF. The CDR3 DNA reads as TGCAGCGTTGAAGCCGGCGGGACAGGGAAGAATGAGCAGTTCTTC.

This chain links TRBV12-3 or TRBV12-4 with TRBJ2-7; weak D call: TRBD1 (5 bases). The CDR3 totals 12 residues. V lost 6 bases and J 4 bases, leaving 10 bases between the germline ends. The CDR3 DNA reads TGTGCCAGCAGCCCTCAGGGTTACGAGCAGTACTTC. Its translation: CASSPQGYEQYF.

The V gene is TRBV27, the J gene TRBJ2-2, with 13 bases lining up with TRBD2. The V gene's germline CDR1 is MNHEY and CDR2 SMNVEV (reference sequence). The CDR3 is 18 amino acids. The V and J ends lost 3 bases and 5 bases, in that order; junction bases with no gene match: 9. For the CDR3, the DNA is TGTGCCAGCAGTTTGGAGTGGGGACTAGCGGGATTTACCGGGGAGCTGTTTTTT. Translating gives CASSLEWGLAGFTGELFF.

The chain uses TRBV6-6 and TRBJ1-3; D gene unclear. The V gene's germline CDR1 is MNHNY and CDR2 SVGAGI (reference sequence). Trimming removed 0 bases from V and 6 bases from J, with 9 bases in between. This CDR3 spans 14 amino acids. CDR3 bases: TGTGCCAGCAGTTACTCAGCTAATCAAAACACCATATATTTT. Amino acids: CASSYSANQNTIYF.

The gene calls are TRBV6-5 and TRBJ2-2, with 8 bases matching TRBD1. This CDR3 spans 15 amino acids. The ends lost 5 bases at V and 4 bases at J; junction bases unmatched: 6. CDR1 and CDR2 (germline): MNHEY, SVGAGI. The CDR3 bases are TGTGCCAGCAGTCCCCGGGACAGGTTCACCGGGGAGCTGTTTTTT. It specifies CASSPRDRFTGELFF.

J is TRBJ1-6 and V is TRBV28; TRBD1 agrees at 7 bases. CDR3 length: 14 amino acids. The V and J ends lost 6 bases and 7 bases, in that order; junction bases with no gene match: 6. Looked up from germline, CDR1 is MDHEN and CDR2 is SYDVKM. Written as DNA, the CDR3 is TGTGCCAGCAGGGCGGGACAGCTCAATTCACCCCTCCACTTT. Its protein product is CASRAGQLNSPLHF.

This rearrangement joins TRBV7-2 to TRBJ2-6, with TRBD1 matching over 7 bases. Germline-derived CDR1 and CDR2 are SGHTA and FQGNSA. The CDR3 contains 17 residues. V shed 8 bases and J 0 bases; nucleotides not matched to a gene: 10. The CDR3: CASRLRTGRSGANVLTF. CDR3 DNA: TGTGCCAGCCGCCTAAGGACAGGCCGCTCTGGGGCCAACGTCCTGACTTTC.

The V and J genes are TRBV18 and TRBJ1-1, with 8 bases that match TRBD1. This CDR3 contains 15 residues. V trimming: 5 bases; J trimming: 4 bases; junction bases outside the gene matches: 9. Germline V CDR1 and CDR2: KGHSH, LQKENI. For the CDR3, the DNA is TGTGCCAGCTCATTCTACAGGGGGGCGATCACTGAAGCTTTCTTT. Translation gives CASSFYRGAITEAFF.

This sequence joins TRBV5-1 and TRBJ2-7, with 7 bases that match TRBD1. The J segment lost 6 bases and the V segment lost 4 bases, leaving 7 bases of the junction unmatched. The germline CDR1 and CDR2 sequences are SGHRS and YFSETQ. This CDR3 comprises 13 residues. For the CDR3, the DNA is TGCGCCAGCAGCGGGGACAGCCTCCTCGAGCAGTACTTC. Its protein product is CASSGDSLLEQYF.

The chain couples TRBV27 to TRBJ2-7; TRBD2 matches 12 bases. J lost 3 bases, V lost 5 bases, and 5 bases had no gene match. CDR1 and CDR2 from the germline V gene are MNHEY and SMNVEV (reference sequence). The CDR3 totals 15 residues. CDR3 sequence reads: CASSPWTSGIYEQYF. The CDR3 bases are TGTGCCAGCAGTCCATGGACTAGCGGGATCTACGAGCAGTACTTC.

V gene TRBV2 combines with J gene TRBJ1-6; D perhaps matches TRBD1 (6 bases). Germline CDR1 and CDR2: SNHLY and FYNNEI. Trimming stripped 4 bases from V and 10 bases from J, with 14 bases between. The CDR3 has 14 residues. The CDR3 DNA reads TGTGCCAGCAGTGTTAGGGGGACGGGATCACCCCTCCACTTT. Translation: CASSVRGTGSPLHF.

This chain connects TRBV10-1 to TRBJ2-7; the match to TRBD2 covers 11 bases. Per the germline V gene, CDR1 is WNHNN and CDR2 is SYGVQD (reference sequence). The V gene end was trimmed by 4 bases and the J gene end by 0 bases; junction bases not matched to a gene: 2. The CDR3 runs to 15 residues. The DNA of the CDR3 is TGCGCCAGCAGTGCCGGGACTAGCGGCTCCTACGAGCAGTACTTC. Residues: CASSAGTSGSYEQYF.